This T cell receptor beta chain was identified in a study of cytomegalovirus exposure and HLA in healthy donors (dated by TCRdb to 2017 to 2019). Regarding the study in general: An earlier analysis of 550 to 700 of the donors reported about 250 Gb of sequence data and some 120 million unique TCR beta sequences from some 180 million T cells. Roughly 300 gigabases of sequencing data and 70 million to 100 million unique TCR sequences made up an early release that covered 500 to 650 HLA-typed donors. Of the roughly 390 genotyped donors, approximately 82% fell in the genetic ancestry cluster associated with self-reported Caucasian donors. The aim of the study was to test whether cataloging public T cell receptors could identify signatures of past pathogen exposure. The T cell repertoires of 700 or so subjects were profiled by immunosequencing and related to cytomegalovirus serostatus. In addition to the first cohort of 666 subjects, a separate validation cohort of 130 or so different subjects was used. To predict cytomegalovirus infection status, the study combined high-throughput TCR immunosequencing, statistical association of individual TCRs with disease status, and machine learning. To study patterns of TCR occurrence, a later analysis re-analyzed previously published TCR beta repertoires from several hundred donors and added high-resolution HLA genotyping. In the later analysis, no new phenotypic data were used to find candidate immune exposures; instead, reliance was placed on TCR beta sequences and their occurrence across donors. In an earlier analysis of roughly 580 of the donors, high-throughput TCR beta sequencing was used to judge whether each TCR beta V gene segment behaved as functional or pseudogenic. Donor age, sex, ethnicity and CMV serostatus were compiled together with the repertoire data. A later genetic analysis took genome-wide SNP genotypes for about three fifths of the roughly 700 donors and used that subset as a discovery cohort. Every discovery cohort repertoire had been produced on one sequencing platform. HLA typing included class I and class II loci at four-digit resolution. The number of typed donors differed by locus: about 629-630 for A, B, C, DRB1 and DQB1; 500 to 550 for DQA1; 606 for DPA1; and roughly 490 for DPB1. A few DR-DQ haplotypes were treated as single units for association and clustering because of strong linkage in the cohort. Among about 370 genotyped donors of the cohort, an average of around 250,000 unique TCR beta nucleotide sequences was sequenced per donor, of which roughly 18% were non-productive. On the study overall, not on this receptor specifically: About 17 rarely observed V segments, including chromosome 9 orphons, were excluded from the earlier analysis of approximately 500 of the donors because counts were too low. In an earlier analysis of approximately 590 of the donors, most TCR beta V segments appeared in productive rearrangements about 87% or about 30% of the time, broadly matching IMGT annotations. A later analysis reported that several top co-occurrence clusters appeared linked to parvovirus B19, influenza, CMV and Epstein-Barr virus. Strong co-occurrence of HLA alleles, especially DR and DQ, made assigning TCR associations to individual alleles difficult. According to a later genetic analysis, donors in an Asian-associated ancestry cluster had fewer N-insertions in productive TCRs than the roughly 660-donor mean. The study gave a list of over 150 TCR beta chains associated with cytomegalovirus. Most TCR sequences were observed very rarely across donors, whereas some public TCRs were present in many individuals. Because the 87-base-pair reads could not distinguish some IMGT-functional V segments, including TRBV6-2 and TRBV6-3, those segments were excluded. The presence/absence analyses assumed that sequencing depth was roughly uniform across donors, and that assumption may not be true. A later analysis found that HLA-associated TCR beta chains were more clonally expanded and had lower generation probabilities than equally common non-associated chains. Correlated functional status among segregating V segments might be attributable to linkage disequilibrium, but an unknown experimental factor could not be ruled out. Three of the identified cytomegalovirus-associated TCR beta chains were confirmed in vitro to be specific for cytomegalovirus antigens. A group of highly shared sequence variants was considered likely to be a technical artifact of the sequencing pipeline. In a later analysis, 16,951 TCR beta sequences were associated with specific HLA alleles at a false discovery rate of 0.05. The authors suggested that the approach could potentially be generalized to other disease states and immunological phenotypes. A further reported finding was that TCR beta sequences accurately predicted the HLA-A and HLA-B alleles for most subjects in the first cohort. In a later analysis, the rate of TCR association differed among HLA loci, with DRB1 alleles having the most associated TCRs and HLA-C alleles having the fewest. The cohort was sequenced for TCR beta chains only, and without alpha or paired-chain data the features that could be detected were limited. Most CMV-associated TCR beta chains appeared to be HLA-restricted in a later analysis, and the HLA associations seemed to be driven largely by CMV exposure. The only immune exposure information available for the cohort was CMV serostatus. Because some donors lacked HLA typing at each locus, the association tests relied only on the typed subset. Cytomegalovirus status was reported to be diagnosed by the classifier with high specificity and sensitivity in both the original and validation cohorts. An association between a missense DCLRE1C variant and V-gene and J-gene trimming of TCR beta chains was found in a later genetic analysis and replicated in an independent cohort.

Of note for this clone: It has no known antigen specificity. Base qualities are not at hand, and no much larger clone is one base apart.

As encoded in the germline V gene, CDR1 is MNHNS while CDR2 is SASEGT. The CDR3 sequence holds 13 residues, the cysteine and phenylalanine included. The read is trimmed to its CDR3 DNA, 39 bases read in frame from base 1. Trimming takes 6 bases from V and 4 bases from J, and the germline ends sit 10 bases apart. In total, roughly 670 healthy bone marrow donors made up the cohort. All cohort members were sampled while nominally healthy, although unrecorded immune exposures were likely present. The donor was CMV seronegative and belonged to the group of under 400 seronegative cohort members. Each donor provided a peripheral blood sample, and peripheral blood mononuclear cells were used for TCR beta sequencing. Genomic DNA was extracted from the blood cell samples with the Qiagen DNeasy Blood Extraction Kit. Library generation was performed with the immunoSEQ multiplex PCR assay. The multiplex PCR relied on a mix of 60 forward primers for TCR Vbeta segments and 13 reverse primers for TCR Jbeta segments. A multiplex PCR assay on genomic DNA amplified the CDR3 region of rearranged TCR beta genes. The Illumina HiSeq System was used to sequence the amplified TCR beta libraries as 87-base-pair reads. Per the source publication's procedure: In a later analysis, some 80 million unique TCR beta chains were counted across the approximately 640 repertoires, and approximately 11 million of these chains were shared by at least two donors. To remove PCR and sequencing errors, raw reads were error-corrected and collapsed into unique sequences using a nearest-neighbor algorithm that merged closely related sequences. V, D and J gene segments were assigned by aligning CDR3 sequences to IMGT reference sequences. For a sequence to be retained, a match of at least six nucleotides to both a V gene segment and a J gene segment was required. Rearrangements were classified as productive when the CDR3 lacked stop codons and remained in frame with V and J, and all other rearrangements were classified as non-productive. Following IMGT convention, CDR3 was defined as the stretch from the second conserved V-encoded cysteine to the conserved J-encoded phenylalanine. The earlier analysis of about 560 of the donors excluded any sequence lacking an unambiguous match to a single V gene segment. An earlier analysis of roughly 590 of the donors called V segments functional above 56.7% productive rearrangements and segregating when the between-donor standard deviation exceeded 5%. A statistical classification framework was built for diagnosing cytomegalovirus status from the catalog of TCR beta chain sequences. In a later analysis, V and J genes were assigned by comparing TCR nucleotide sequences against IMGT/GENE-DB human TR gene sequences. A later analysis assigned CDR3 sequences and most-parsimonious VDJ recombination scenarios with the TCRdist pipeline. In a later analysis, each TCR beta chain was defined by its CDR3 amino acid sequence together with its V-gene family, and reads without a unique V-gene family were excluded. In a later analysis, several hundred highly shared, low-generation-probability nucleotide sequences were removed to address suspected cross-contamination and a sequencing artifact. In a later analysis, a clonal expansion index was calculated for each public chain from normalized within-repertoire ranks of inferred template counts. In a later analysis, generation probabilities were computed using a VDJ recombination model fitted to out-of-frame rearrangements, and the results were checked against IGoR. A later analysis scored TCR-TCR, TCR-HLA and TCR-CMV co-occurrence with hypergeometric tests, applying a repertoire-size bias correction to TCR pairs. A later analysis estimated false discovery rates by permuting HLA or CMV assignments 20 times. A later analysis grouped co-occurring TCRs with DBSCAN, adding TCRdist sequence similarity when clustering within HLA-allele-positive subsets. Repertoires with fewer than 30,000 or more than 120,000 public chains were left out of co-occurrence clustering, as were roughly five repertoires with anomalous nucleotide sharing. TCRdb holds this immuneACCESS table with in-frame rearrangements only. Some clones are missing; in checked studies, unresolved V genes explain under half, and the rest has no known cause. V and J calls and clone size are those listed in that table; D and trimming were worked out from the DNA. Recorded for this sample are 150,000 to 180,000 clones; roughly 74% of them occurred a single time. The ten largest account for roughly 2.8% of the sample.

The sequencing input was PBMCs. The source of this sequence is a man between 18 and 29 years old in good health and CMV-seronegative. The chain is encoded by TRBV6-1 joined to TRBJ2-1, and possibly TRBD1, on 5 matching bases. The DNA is TGTGCCAGCAGCCCTACAGGTTACAATGAGCAGTTCTTC. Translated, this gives CASSPTGYNEQFF.